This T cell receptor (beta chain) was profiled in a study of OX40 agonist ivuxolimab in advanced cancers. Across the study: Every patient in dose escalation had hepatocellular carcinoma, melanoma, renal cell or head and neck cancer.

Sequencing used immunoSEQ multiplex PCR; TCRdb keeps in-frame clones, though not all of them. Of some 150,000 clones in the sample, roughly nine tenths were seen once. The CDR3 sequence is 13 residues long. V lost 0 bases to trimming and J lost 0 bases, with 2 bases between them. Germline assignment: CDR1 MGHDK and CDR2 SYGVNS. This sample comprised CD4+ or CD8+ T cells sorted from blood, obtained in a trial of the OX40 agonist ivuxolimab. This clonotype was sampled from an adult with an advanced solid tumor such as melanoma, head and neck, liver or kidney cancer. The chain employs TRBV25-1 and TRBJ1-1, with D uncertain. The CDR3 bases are TGTGCCAGCAGTGAATATGTGAACACTGAAGCTTTCTTT. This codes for CASSEYVNTEAFF.